This T cell receptor (beta chain) appears in the sequencing data of a study of T cells in women clearing cervical HPV infection (dated by TCRdb to 2016 to 2019). In terms of the full investigation: Cases were some 26 women with histologically confirmed HPV16-related CIN3 or worse, including a couple of invasive cancers. The controls were some 23 women whose single incident HPV16 infection cleared within 12 months with no development of precancer or cancer. Blood from cases was drawn at the visit where the lesion was first identified, while blood from controls was drawn once the infection was no longer detected. Among cases, blood sampling came a median of nearly 150 days after lesion detection, with an interquartile range of about 80 to 230 days. Since HLA typing was available for only a few women, HLA type could not be ruled out as a confounder. Nested within Costa Rica's Guanacaste HPV Natural History Study, an exploratory proof-of-principle case-control study compared TCR repertoires across cervical HPV16 outcomes. Cases and controls were matched on age within five years and on year of sample collection. Median age was about 32 years in cases versus roughly 37 in controls, and baseline characteristics did not differ significantly. In the parent cohort, 9,000 to 13,000 women aged 18 or older were enrolled in Guanacaste, Costa Rica, during about 1993 to 1995 and were followed for roughly seven years. Five blinded duplicates per group were added as quality controls, so that approximately 60 samples were obtained: roughly 50 participants and 10 replicates.

In the case of this clone: Which antigen it targets is not known. The read gets to within 3 residues of the CDR3 end, and the germline J gene fills in the rest.

The immunoSEQ assay used multiplex PCR to amplify TCR beta CDR3 regions from an average of approximately 1,200 ng of genomic DNA per sample. To correct primer bias, the assay used a complete synthetic TCR repertoire to set an amplification baseline. The amplicons were sequenced using the Illumina platform. In the source study's methods: Sequence errors were corrected by clustering with frequency ratios and a modified nearest-neighbor algorithm, and the sequences were then analyzed in the immunoSEQ Analyzer using IMGT gene definitions. TCR richness and evenness were averaged over 20 rarefaction repeats at each rarefaction depth, excluding samples with fewer sequences than the depth. V, D and J gene relative abundances were compared between groups with Wilcoxon rank sum tests, applying FDR correction. Blinded duplicates gave an intraclass correlation of roughly 96% for TCR richness and an average of around 76% across some 62 gene segments. Drawn from immuneACCESS, this table holds only the in-frame rearrangements with V and J called that TCRdb kept. Clones are partly lost; checked studies trace under half to an unresolved V gene and leave the rest unexplained. V and J calls and clone size are copied from that table; D and trimming were computed from the DNA. The sample table on file contains under 45,000 clones. The ten top clones hold roughly 5.8% of the sample.

Every participant had a single incident cervical HPV16 infection, and prevalent HPV16 infections were excluded. Cervical HPV DNA was detected with MY09/MY11 PCR, and genotyping was done by dot-blot hybridization. Around 15 mL of heparinized blood was centrifuged, after which the buffy coat was aliquoted, frozen at -30 degrees C, and then stored at -80 degrees C. QIAGEN kits were used to extract genomic DNA from the buffy coat specimens. Findings and caveats that apply to the study as a whole: CIN3+ cases had significantly higher TCR repertoire richness than controls across sequencing depths, but evenness did not differ between the groups. Random forest classifiers that combined richness and V gene abundances separated cases from controls with an estimated AUC of 0.83. TRBV6-7 relative abundance was lower in cases than in controls (approximately 0.11% versus 0.16%; Bonferroni P = 0.0008). The cross-sectional design could not show whether associations preceded infection or resulted from it; effector/memory subsets and HPV-specific T cells were not isolated. T-cell numbers per sample were unknown, so richness differences could reflect varying T-cell content rather than repertoire biology.

Spanning cysteine to phenylalanine, the CDR3 consists of 21 amino acids. Part of the CDR3 DNA is given, 54 bases translated from base 1. V ends up 3 bases short and J 2 bases short, with an unmatched junction base count of 24. The sample comprised blood buffy coat. This clonotype was obtained from a woman aged 18 to 75 with a cervical HPV16 infection that either progressed to CIN3+ or cleared (not recorded which). The chain is made from TRBV7-1 and TRBJ2-7; 8 central bases correspond to TRBD2. TRBV7-1 carries the ORF label, with uncertain function. Partial CDR3 DNA: TGTGCCAGCAGCTCCCGGGGGGGGTGGGGGGCACAGCGAATCGGGGCCTACGAG. The translation is CASSSRGGWGAQRIGAYE. The whole CDR3 protein is CASSSRGGWGAQRIGAYEQYF.